The source of this TCR beta chain is a study of cytomegalovirus exposure and HLA in healthy donors. Overall study: Previous work identified roughly 120 million unique TCR beta sequences from around 170 million T cells.

The PCR used 60 Vbeta and 13 Jbeta primers. TCRdb's table, derived via immunoSEQ multiplex PCR, lists solely in-frame clones and lacks some. This sample carries approximately 130,000 clones, over 60% of them seen once, and the ten largest clones take approximately 2.9%. Findings and limits, study-wide: The study listed roughly 150 cytomegalovirus-associated TCR beta chains.

This clone was observed a handful of times. Antigen unknown. Specimen: PBMCs. This sequence originates from a human donor in good health.

The DNA for the CDR3 is TGTGCCAGCAGCGTAGGAGGATTGGGTGAAGAGACCCAGTACTTC. The encoded protein is CASSVGGLGEETQYF. This chain links TRBV9 with TRBJ2-5; no clear D gene. This CDR3 comprises 15 residues. V lost 0 bases and J 3 bases, leaving 12 bases between the germline ends. Germline values: CDR1 SGDLS, CDR2 YYNGEE. Based on the CDR3 plus reference TRBV9 and TRBJ2-5, the full variable domain is DSGVTQTPKHLITATGQRVTLRCSPRSGDLSVYWYQQSLDQGLQFLIQYYNGEERAKGNILERFSAQQFPDLHSELNLSSLELGDSALYFCASSVGGLGEETQYFGPGTRLLVL.